The sequence of this T cell receptor (beta chain) was determined in a study of CD8 T cells in ankylosing spondylitis. TCRdb redid the calling of the 5' RACE reads with MiXCR, one entry per CDR3 protein. The sample includes 400,000 to 450,000 distinct CDR3 sequences, under 20% of them seen just once. Overall study findings and caveats: In ankylosing spondylitis blood, a motif of roughly 8 highly homologous TCR beta variants appeared characteristic. The study looked at matched synovial fluid samples from ankylosing spondylitis patients. Disease-linked clones were reported to be significantly enriched there. Certain motif variants had earlier been reported in reactive arthritis synovial fluid and blood.

Remarks on this clonotype: The antigen is undetermined.

Germline V gives CDR1 SGHRS, CDR2 YFSETQ. With 4 bases removed from V and 0 bases from J, the gap between germline ends came to 11 bases. The CDR3 covers 16 residues. V is TRBV5-1 and J is TRBJ1-6; possibly TRBD1 for D (5 bases). Input material: blood, either unsorted or a sorted T cell fraction (not recorded which). The clonotype comes from a male donor with ankylosing spondylitis. The CDR3 protein is CASSRDGGSYNSPLHF. The CDR3, as DNA: TGCGCCAGCAGCCGGGACGGTGGCTCCTATAATTCACCCCTCCACTTT. Supplemented by reference TRBV5-1 and TRBJ1-6, the full variable domain reads KAGVTQTPRYLIKTRGQQVTLSCSPISGHRSVSWYQQTPGQGLQFLFEYFSETQRNKGNFPGRFSGRQFSNSRSEMNVSTLELGDSALYLCASSRDGGSYNSPLHFGNGTRLTVT.